What follows are 12 T cell receptor beta chains derived from one specimen sequenced in a study of blood T cells in healthy people across ages. A second PCR, run for about 7 to 11 cycles, used a sample-barcoded 5' primer plus a J-beta primer mix. TCRdb reanalysed the 5' RACE reads using MiXCR and keeps one entry per CDR3 protein. Here the sample spans more than 650,000 distinct CDR3 sequences, 22% being singletons. Sequencing used blood. All receptors come from a man between 65 and 85 years old in good health.

The chain links TRBV6-1 to TRBJ1-4; 7 bases match TRBD1. CDR3 length equals 14 residues. Trimming cost V 3 bases and J 7 bases; bases outside gene matches: 5. Germline values: CDR1 MNHNS, CDR2 SASEGT. This CDR3 is CASSDRDSSEKLFF. CDR3 nucleotides: TGTGCCAGCAGTGACCGGGACAGTAGTGAAAAACTGTTTTTT.

The rearrangement links TRBV19 to TRBJ1-4; 9 bases are a match to TRBD1. With 10 bases clipped from V and 8 bases from J, the junction kept 11 bases outside the gene matches. This CDR3 is built from 14 residues. CDR1 is LNHDA, CDR2 SQIVND, per germline (reference sequence). CDR3 nucleotides: TGTGCCACGAAACCCGGGACAGGGACCGAAAAACTGTTTTTT. This encodes CATKPGTGTEKLFF.

V usage is TRBV5-6 and J usage is TRBJ2-2, with D perhaps TRBD1 (5 bases). Germline V lookup: CDR1 SGHDT, CDR2 YYEEEE. This CDR3 region has 16 residues. V gave up 2 bases and J gave up 2 bases, with 13 bases separating them. The DNA for the CDR3 is TGTGCCAGCAGCTTACTGGCCAGGGTAAACACCGGGGAGCTGTTTTTT. Translating gives CASSLLARVNTGELFF. The entire variable domain, with the rest obtained from reference TRBV5-6 and TRBJ2-2, is as follows: DAGVTQSPTHLIKTRGQQVTLRCSPKSGHDTVSWYQQALGQGPQFIFQYYEEEERQRGNFPDRFSGHQFPNYSSELNVNALLLGDSALYLCASSLLARVNTGELFFGEGSRLTVL.

The rearrangement links TRBV7-3 to TRBJ2-1; D remains ambiguous. The germline V and J ends were trimmed by 4 bases and 4 bases, with 8 bases remaining between them. The CDR3 is 13 residues long. Germline V lookup: CDR1 SGHTA, CDR2 FQGTGA. CDR3 sequence (DNA): TGTGCCAGCAGCTCGACCTCTTACAATGAGCAGTTCTTC. Encoded protein: CASSSTSYNEQFF.

This clonotype was observed a few times. The V call is TRBV12-3 or TRBV12-4, the J call TRBJ2-3; D remains ambiguous. V dropped 3 bases and J dropped 6 bases, with 7 bases sitting between them. This CDR3 region has 12 residues. CDR3 sequence (DNA): TGTGCCAGCAGTTTTCTCGTGGATACGCAGTATTTT. It translates to CASSFLVDTQYF.

The V call is TRBV6-5, the J call TRBJ2-5; possible D gene TRBD1, 6 bases. CDR3 length equals 14 residues. Deletions cut 4 bases from V and 6 bases from J, with 15 bases between. CDR1 and CDR2 (germline): MNHEY, SVGAGI. The CDR3 DNA is TGTGCCAGCAGTTCCCACAGGGCTGTCAAGACCCAGTACTTC. This gives the protein CASSSHRAVKTQYF.

The chain recombines TRBV27 with TRBJ1-2; D may be TRBD1 (6 bases). CDR3 length: 15 residues. The V gene's germline CDR1 is MNHEY and CDR2 SMNVEV (reference sequence). V shed 4 bases and J shed 4 bases, with 16 bases lying between them. Written as DNA, the CDR3 is TGTGCCAGCAGTTCTGTGATCAGGGGCAGCTATGGCTACACCTTC. It is translated as CASSSVIRGSYGYTF.

This clonotype came up a few times. The rearrangement links TRBV7-2 to TRBJ2-3; 8 bases match TRBD2. Trimming removed 1 base from V and 6 bases from J; junction bases left unmatched: 6. Germline values: CDR1 SGHTA, CDR2 FQGNSA. The CDR3 length is 15 residues. In DNA, the CDR3 is TGTGCCAGCAGCTTAGGAGGGACTAGGTGGGATACGCAGTATTTT. It yields the protein CASSLGGTRWDTQYF.

This clonotype was picked up many times. The genes are TRBV7-2 and TRBJ1-1, with a weak D call TRBD1 (6 bases). V was cut by 0 bases and J by 4 bases, with 12 bases left in between. The germline CDR1 and CDR2 sequences are SGHTA and FQGNSA. This CDR3 spans 15 amino acids. The CDR3 region is CASSLAIQGGTEAFF. In DNA form, the CDR3 reads TGTGCCAGCAGCTTAGCTATACAGGGAGGCACTGAAGCTTTCTTT.

This clonotype has just a few counts. The chain uses TRBV30 and TRBJ1-2, with D perhaps TRBD1 (6 bases). The CDR3 consists of 18 residues. Trimming left V 0 bases short and J 7 bases short, with 27 bases between. Germline assignment: CDR1 GTSNPN and CDR2 SVGIG (reference sequence). The CDR3 sequence is CAWSVQGGLLRFNGGYTF. The CDR3, as DNA: TGTGCCTGGAGTGTACAGGGCGGATTACTAAGATTCAATGGTGGCTACACCTTC.

The chain carries TRBV29-1 and TRBJ2-4, with D maybe TRBD1 (6 bases). Deletions cut 6 bases from V and 4 bases from J, with 16 bases between. Germline V gives CDR1 SQVTM, CDR2 ANQGSEA. The CDR3 sequence is 14 residues long. The CDR3 here is CSVLDRTKKNIQYF. CDR3 DNA: TGCAGCGTGCTGGACAGAACTAAAAAAAACATTCAGTACTTC.

This clonotype was counted at least ten times. The chain couples TRBV5-1 to TRBJ2-6; D perhaps matches TRBD2 (6 bases). The CDR3 has 18 residues. With 0 bases removed from V and 3 bases from J, the gap between germline ends came to 16 bases. Germline V gives CDR1 SGHRS, CDR2 YFSETQ. The chain's CDR3 is CASSLDLAGHLGANVLTF. CDR3 bases: TGCGCCAGCAGCTTGGATCTTGCGGGGCATCTTGGGGCCAACGTCCTGACTTTC. The variable domain in full, with the rest retrieved from reference TRBV5-1 and TRBJ2-6, is KAGVTQTPRYLIKTRGQQVTLSCSPISGHRSVSWYQQTPGQGLQFLFEYFSETQRNKGNFPGRFSGRQFSNSRSEMNVSTLELGDSALYLCASSLDLAGHLGANVLTFGAGSRLTVL.